This entry lists 5 T cell receptor beta chains sequenced from one sample in a study of cytomegalovirus exposure and HLA in healthy donors. PCR was performed using 60 Vbeta and 13 Jbeta primers. Only in-frame clones appear in the TCRdb table, and some are missing; sequencing was by immunoSEQ multiplex PCR. This sample has approximately 170,000 clones, with 85% found just once. Source material: PBMCs. The receptors shown here come from a boy aged 2-9 years in good health and CMV-seronegative.

The genes are TRBV5-1 and TRBJ1-4; no firm D call. The CDR3 totals 16 residues. In germline, CDR1 is SGHRS, CDR2 YFSETQ. V was trimmed by 2 bases and J by 3 bases, leaving 14 bases between them. The CDR3 bases are TGCGCCAGCAGCTTTTCATACCCCTCAGCTAATGAAAAACTGTTTTTT. Its protein product is CASSFSYPSANEKLFF.

V and J are TRBV10-1 and TRBJ2-7, with D unresolved. Germline V CDR1 and CDR2: WNHNN, SYGVQD (reference sequence). The ends were cut back, 2 bases at V and 7 bases at J, with 6 bases in the middle. CDR3 length: 11 amino acids. The CDR3 region is CASSENGEQYF. As DNA, the CDR3 is TGCGCCAGCAGTGAGAACGGTGAGCAGTACTTC.

The chain recombines TRBV4-1 with TRBJ2-1; 9 bases fit TRBD2. Trimming cost V 0 bases and J 15 bases; bases outside gene matches: 9. CDR3 length: 14 amino acids. CDR1 is MGHRA and CDR2 is YSYEKL in the germline V gene. CDR3 region: CASSQDGAGGMGFF. CDR3 nucleotide sequence: TGCGCCAGCAGCCAAGATGGGGCGGGAGGGATGGGGTTCTTC.

This chain connects TRBV9 to TRBJ2-1; 7 bases are shared with TRBD2. Per germline, CDR1 SGDLS and CDR2 YYNGEE. The trim removed 0 bases at V and 6 bases at J, leaving 9 bases unmatched. The CDR3 is made up of 16 amino acids. CDR3 DNA: TGTGCCAGCAGCGTAGGCGGGAGTAGGCTACTCAATGAGCAGTTCTTC. Translated, it gives CASSVGGSRLLNEQFF.

The genes are TRBV5-4 and TRBJ1-4; 8 bases line up with TRBD1. With V trimmed by 4 bases and J by 1 base, 3 bases remained unmatched. This CDR3 has 15 amino acids. Germline CDR1 reads SGHNT; CDR2 reads YYREEE (reference sequence). The DNA for the CDR3 is TGTGCCAGCAGCCCCGGACAGGGAACTAATGAAAAACTGTTTTTT. It codes for CASSPGQGTNEKLFF.